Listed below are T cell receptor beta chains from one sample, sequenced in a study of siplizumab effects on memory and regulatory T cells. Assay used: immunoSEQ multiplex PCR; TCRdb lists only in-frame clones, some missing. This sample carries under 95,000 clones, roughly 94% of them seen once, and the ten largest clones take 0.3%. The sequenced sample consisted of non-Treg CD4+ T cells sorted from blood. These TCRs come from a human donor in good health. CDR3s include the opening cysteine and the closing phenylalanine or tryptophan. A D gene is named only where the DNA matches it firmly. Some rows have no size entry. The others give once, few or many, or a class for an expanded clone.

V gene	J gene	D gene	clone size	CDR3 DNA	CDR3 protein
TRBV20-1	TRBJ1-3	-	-	TGCAGTGCTGGAACAGGAAACACCATATATTTT	CSAGTGNTIYF
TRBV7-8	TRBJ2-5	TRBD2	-	TGTGCCAGCAGCTGGACTAGCGGGGGGGACCAAGAGACCCAGTACTTC	CASSWTSGGDQETQYF
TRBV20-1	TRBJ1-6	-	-	TGCAGTGCTAGAGGGAATTCACCCCTCCACTTT	CSARGNSPLHF
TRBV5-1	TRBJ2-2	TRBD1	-	TGCGCCAGCAGCCAATACCCCCCGGGACAGGGGTCGTCCGGGGAGCTGTTTTTT	CASSQYPPGQGSSGELFF
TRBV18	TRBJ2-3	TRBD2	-	TGTGCCAGCTCACCAAGGACTAGCGGGAGTGCTGGTACGCAGTATTTT	CASSPRTSGSAGTQYF
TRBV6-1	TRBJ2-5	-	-	TGTGCCAGCAGTGAAGAAGAGACCCAGTACTTC	CASSEEETQYF
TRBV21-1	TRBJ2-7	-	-	TGTGCCAGCAGCAAGGGACTAGCGGGAACTCACGAGCAGTACTTC	CASSKGLAGTHEQYF
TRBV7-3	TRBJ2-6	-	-	TGTGCCAGTGGCTCTGGGGCCAACGTCCTGACTTTC	CASGSGANVLTF
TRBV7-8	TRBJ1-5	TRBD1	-	TGTGCCAGCAGCAACAGGGGGCTGGATCAGCCCCAGCATTTT	CASSNRGLDQPQHF
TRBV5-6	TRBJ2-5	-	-	TGTGCCAGCACTTCCCCCGGGCACGGTGGGACCCAGTACTTC	CASTSPGHGGTQYF
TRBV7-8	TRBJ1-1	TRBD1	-	TGTGCCAGCAGGCGGGACAGGCTGAACACTGAAGCTTTCTTT	CASRRDRLNTEAFF
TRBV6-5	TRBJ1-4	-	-	TGTGCCAGCAGGAATTCCGCGGAAGAAAAACTGTTTTTT	CASRNSAEEKLFF
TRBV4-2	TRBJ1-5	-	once	TGTGCCAGCAGCCAAGATCTGTTGGGGACCCCCAATCAGCCCCAGCATTTT	CASSQDLLGTPNQPQHF